Sequencing of this TCR beta chain was carried out in a study of blood T cells in healthy people across ages. This CDR3 has 17 residues. V gave up 0 bases and J gave up 8 bases, with 20 bases separating them. Germline CDR1 and CDR2: SGHVS and FNYEAQ. PCR was performed a second time for roughly 7 to 11 cycles using a sample-barcoded 5' primer and a J-beta primer mix. A single record per CDR3 protein comes from TCRdb applying MiXCR to the 5' RACE reads. The sample has 540,000 or so distinct CDR3 sequences, less than 60% seen once. About this clonotype: Its specificity is not known.

Study-wide findings and caveats: The long-lived group displayed more naive CD4+ cells, plus higher diversity, than the aged donors did.

Sequences were obtained from blood. This receptor was identified in a man of 80 years or more in good health. The chain carries TRBV7-6 and TRBJ2-1; D might be TRBD1 (8 bases). The CDR3 loop is CASSLALPGQGGYEQFF. The CDR3 nucleotides are TGTGCCAGCAGCTTAGCCCTCCCCGGACAGGGAGGGTATGAGCAGTTCTTC.